This entry is about one T cell receptor beta chain. This sample is part of a study of control samples from healthy donors and cancer patients. Germline lookup yields CDR1 LGHDT and CDR2 YNNKEL (reference sequence). V was cut by 0 bases and J by 6 bases, with 10 bases left in between. CDR3 length: 14 amino acids. Using immunoSEQ multiplex PCR, the repertoire was profiled, and TCRdb retains in-frame clones only, with some absent. The sample records about 160,000 clones, approximately 94% being singletons. Sample: PBMCs. The chain has TRBV3-1 (or the pseudogene TRBV3-2) and TRBJ2-3; D assignment may be TRBD1 or TRBD2 (5 bases each). The origin of this receptor is a man between 60 and 75 years old with colorectal cancer. The CDR3 nucleotides read TGTGCCAGCAGCCAAGATGTGGGACCCGATACGCAGTATTTT. Translating gives CASSQDVGPDTQYF.